This T cell receptor beta chain originates from a study of cytomegalovirus exposure and HLA in healthy donors. This CDR3 spans 12 amino acids. The V and J ends lost 2 bases and 4 bases respectively, with 8 bases between them. Germline V gives CDR1 SQVTM, CDR2 ANQGSEA. In the PCR, 60 Vbeta and 13 Jbeta primers were used. Only in-frame clones appear in the TCRdb table, and some are missing; sequencing was by immunoSEQ multiplex PCR. The listing contains some 48,000 clones. Study-wide results and limits: Most TCR sequences proved rare, with some public TCRs found in many donors. As a later analysis revealed, most CMV-associated TCR beta chains appeared HLA-restricted. V- and J-gene trimming of TCR beta was linked (in a later analysis) to a missense DCLRE1C variant.

Regarding this clone: Antigen: not known.

This clonotype was obtained from a man in his forties in good health and CMV-seropositive. The V gene is TRBV29-1, the J gene TRBJ1-1; D is undetermined. The sample consisted of PBMCs. The CDR3 spells CSVEPGGTEAFF. The DNA for the CDR3 is TGCAGCGTTGAACCGGGTGGCACTGAAGCTTTCTTT.